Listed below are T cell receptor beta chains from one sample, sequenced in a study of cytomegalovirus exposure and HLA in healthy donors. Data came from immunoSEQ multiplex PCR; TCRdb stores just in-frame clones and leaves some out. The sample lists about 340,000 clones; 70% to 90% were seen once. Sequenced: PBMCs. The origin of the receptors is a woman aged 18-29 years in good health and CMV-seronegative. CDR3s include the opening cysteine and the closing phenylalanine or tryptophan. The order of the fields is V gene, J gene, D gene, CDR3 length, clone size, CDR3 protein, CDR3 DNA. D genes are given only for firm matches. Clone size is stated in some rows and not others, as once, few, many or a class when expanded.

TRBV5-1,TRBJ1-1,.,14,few,CASSLGQSNTEAFF,TGCGCCAGCAGCTTGGGACAGAGTAACACTGAAGCTTTCTTT
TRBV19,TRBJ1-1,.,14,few,CASREGRGNTEAFF,TGTGCCAGTAGGGAGGGCCGAGGGAACACTGAAGCTTTCTTT
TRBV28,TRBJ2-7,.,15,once,CASTPRGVSSYEQYF,TGTGCCAGCACCCCGCGGGGAGTGAGCTCCTACGAGCAGTACTTC
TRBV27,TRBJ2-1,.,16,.,CASSPVGGPTYNEQFF,TGTGCCAGCAGCCCCGTCGGAGGGCCTACCTACAATGAGCAGTTCTTC
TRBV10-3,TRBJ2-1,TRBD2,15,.,CAISESGLATNEQFF,TGTGCCATCAGTGAATCAGGACTAGCGACAAATGAGCAGTTCTTC
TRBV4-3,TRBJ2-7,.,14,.,CASSQGRNAYEQYF,TGCGCCAGCAGCCAAGGCAGGAATGCCTACGAGCAGTACTTC
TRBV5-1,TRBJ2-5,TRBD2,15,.,CASSFGASGREAQYF,TGCGCCAGCAGCTTCGGAGCTAGCGGGAGGGAGGCCCAGTACTTC
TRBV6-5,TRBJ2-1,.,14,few,CASSYSGEGNEQFF,TGTGCCAGCAGTTACTCGGGAGAGGGCAATGAGCAGTTCTTC
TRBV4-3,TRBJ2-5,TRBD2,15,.,CASSQILAGVETQYF,TGCGCCAGCAGCCAGATACTAGCGGGAGTGGAGACCCAGTACTTC
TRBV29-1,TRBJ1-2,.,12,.,CSVDSGSGGYTF,TGCAGCGTTGACTCCGGGTCGGGTGGCTACACCTTC
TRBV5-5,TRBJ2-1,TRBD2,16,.,CASSQRLAGEVYEQFF,TGTGCCAGCAGCCAGAGACTAGCGGGAGAGGTCTATGAGCAGTTCTTC
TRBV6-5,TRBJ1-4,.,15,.,CASSYSTATNEKLFF,TGTGCCAGCAGTTACTCCACTGCAACTAATGAAAAACTGTTTTTT
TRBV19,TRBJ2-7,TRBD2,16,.,CASRRSTSGGLWEQYF,TGTGCCAGTAGACGTTCGACTAGCGGGGGGCTCTGGGAGCAGTACTTC
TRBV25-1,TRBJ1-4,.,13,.,CASSDRRNEKLFF,TGTGCCAGCAGTGATCGGCGGAATGAAAAACTGTTTTTT
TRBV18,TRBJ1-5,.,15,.,CASSPRRAGYQPQHF,TGTGCCAGCTCACCACGCAGGGCAGGGTATCAGCCCCAGCATTTT
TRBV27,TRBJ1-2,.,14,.,CASSSRRRNYGYTF,TGTGCCAGCAGTTCCAGACGGAGAAACTATGGCTACACCTTC
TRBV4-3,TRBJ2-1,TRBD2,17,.,CASSQDWSGTRWNEQFF,TGCGCCAGCAGCCAGGATTGGTCCGGGACTAGATGGAATGAGCAGTTCTTC
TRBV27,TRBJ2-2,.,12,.,CASSLSSGELFF,TGTGCCAGCAGTTTGTCTTCCGGGGAGCTGTTTTTT
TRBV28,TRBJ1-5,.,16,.,CASSLGSWGGFQPQHF,TGTGCCAGCAGCTTAGGTTCGTGGGGGGGGTTTCAGCCCCAGCATTTT
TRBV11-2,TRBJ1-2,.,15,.,CASSLAAGPPWGYTF,TGTGCCAGCAGCTTAGCGGCAGGGCCCCCCTGGGGCTACACCTTC
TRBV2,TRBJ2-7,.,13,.,CASSEGTPGEQYF,TGTGCCAGCAGTGAGGGGACACCGGGCGAGCAGTACTTC
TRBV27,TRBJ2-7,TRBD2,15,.,CASSPGTSGAYEQYF,TGTGCCAGCAGTCCCGGGACTAGCGGCGCCTACGAGCAGTACTTC
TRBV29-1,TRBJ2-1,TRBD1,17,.,CSVGTGGPPVPPNEQFF,TGCAGCGTAGGGACAGGGGGCCCACCTGTCCCGCCAAATGAGCAGTTCTTC
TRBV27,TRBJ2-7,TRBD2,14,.,CASVGGRPPYEQYF,TGTGCCAGCGTGGGGGGGAGGCCTCCCTACGAGCAGTACTTC
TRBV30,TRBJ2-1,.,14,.,CAWRGDLGSNEQFF,TGTGCCTGGAGAGGGGACTTGGGGTCCAATGAGCAGTTCTTC
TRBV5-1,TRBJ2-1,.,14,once,CASSLGSGSNEQFF,TGCGCCAGCAGCTTGGGTTCAGGGTCCAATGAGCAGTTCTTC
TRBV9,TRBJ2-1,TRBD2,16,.,CASSRGLAGERGEQFF,TGTGCCAGCAGCAGGGGACTAGCGGGAGAACGGGGTGAGCAGTTCTTC
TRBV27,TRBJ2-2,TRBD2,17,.,CASSPGTSRGSTGELFF,TGTGCCAGCAGTCCCGGGACTAGCCGAGGGTCAACCGGGGAGCTGTTTTTT
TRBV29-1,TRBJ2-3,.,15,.,CSVERPGGHTDTQYF,TGCAGCGTTGAAAGGCCGGGGGGCCACACAGATACGCAGTATTTT
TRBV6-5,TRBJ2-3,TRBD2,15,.,CATQTSGGFTDTQYF,TGTGCCACCCAGACTAGCGGCGGATTCACAGATACGCAGTATTTT
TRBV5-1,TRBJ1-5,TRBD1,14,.,CASSLDGTGQPQHF,TGCGCCAGCAGCTTGGACGGGACAGGGCAGCCCCAGCATTTT
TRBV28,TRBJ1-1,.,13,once,CASSSYRDTEAFF,TGTGCCAGCAGTTCTTACAGGGACACTGAAGCTTTCTTT
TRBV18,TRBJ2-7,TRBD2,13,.,CASSPSGDGEQYF,TGTGCCAGCTCACCAAGCGGGGATGGGGAGCAGTACTTC
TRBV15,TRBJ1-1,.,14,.,CATSRDVGRIEAFF,TGTGCCACCAGCAGAGATGTGGGGCGCATTGAAGCTTTCTTT
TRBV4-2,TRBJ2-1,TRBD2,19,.,CASSQEPGLAGASYNEQFF,TGTGCCAGCAGCCAAGAGCCCGGACTAGCGGGAGCCTCCTACAATGAGCAGTTCTTC
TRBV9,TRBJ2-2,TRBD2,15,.,CASSVGSGLSGELFF,TGTGCCAGCAGCGTTGGTAGCGGGTTGTCCGGGGAGCTGTTTTTT
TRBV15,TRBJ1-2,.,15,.,CATSRDSGVNYGYTF,TGTGCCACCAGCAGAGATTCCGGGGTGAACTATGGCTACACCTTC
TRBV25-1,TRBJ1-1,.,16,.,CASSGGGTGTNTEAFF,TGTGCCAGCAGTGGGGGGGGCACAGGCACGAACACTGAAGCTTTCTTT
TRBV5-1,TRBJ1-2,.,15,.,CASSFGDTLASGYTF,TGCGCCAGCAGCTTCGGGGATACCTTAGCCTCTGGCTACACCTTC
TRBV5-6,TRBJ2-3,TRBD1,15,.,CASSLNQGAWDTQYF,TGTGCCAGCAGCTTGAACCAGGGGGCTTGGGATACGCAGTATTTT
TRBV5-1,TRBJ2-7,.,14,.,CASKERGGSYEQYF,TGCGCCAGCAAAGAGAGGGGGGGGTCCTACGAGCAGTACTTC
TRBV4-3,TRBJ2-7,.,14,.,CASSQGVGEAEQYF,TGCGCCAGCAGCCAAGGGGTTGGGGAGGCCGAGCAGTACTTC
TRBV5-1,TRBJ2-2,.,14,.,CASSLVQGTGELFF,TGCGCCAGCAGCTTGGTCCAGGGCACCGGGGAGCTGTTTTTT
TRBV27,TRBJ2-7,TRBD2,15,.,CATLGTSGPFGEQYF,TGTGCCACCCTAGGGACTAGCGGACCGTTTGGGGAGCAGTACTTC
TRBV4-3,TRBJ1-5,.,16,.,CASSQDRGESNQPQHF,TGCGCCAGCAGCCAAGATAGGGGCGAGAGCAATCAGCCCCAGCATTTT
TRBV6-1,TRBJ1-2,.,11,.,CATQGNDGYTF,TGTGCCACCCAGGGGAACGATGGCTACACCTTC
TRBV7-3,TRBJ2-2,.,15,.,CASSPQGGDTGELFF,TGTGCCAGCAGCCCGCAGGGGGGTGACACCGGGGAGCTGTTTTTT
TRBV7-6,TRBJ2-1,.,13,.,CASSVPGTNEQFF,TGTGCCAGCAGCGTCCCCGGGACAAATGAGCAGTTCTTC
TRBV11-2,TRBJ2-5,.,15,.,CASSPWTASQETQYF,TGTGCCAGCAGCCCGTGGACAGCCAGCCAAGAGACCCAGTACTTC
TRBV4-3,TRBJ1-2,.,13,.,CASSQDPGTGYTF,TGCGCCAGCAGCCAAGATCCGGGGACAGGCTACACCTTC
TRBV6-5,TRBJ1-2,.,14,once,CASSSTSGSYGYTF,TGTGCCAGCAGTTCCACAAGTGGTTCCTATGGCTACACCTTC
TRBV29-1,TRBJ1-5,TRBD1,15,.,CSVGTGGSSNQPQHF,TGCAGCGTGGGGACAGGTGGTTCAAGCAATCAGCCCCAGCATTTT
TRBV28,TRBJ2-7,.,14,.,CASSPTTGRYEQYF,TGTGCCAGCAGTCCCACGACAGGTCGCTACGAGCAGTACTTC